Presented here are 27 T cell receptor beta chains from one specimen sequenced in a study of blood T cell repertoires in COVID-19. Profiled with immunoSEQ multiplex PCR; TCRdb holds only in-frame clones, not every one. Here the sample spans 250,000 to 300,000 clones, almost 90% being singletons. Sequencing input: peripheral blood. Receptor source: a woman aged 55-70 years with COVID-19, enrolled during active disease.

The table lists this clone with a count of one. The chain carries TRBV29-1 and TRBJ1-2; possibly TRBD1 for D (5 bases). The germline V gene encodes CDR1 SQVTM and CDR2 ANQGSEA. The CDR3 runs to 16 residues. V lost 6 bases and J lost 4, with 24 bases in between. CDR3 DNA: TGCAGCGTCACAGCACCCAGGGCAGGAATAGTCTATGGCTACACCTTC. Residues: CSVTAPRAGIVYGYTF.

The chain combines TRBV9 with TRBJ2-1; 9 bases are shared with TRBD2. This CDR3 region has 17 residues. Trimming cost V 4 bases and J 5 bases; bases outside gene matches: 13. CDR1 is SGDLS, CDR2 YYNGEE, per germline. In DNA, the CDR3 is TGTGCCAGCAGCCCCTCCCCTGGGCTAGCGGGAAACAATGAGCAGTTCTTC. This gives the protein CASSPSPGLAGNNEQFF. Full variable domain (missing parts from reference TRBV9 and TRBJ2-1): DSGVTQTPKHLITATGQRVTLRCSPRSGDLSVYWYQQSLDQGLQFLIQYYNGEERAKGNILERFSAQQFPDLHSELNLSSLELGDSALYFCASSPSPGLAGNNEQFFGPGTRLTVL.

Written as DNA, the CDR3 is TGTGCCAGCAGCTCGAGGGCGACAGATACGCAGTATTTT. This codes for CASSSRATDTQYF. V and J are TRBV3-1 (or the pseudogene TRBV3-2) and TRBJ2-3, with D possibly being TRBD2 (5 bases). The germline V gene encodes CDR1 LGHDT and CDR2 YNNKEL (reference sequence). The ends were cut back, 5 bases at V and 3 bases at J, with 9 bases in the middle. The CDR3 covers 13 residues.

The CDR3 sequence: CASSLAGPSRGANVLTF. The DNA for the CDR3 is TGTGCCAGCAGCTTAGCGGGGCCCTCGAGGGGGGCCAACGTCCTGACTTTC. The rearrangement links TRBV7-2 to TRBJ2-6, with D maybe TRBD1 (5 bases). The V end lost 0 bases, the J end lost 4 bases, and 13 bases lay between the germline ends. From germline, CDR1 is SGHTA and CDR2 FQGNSA. This CDR3 region has 17 residues.

This chain joins TRBV6-2 or TRBV6-3 and TRBJ1-1, with no clear D. Germline V gene lookup returns CDR1 MNHEY and CDR2 SVGEGT. Between the trimmed V and J ends, which lost 0 bases and 0 bases, there was a span of 20 bases. The CDR3 runs 19 residues. CDR3 residues: CASSYSRRLSGVMNTEAFF. DNA for the CDR3: TGTGCCAGCAGTTACTCTCGTCGTTTATCCGGGGTAATGAACACTGAAGCTTTCTTT.

The chain recombines TRBV2 with TRBJ2-5; weak D call: TRBD2 (6 bases). The ends were cut back, 3 bases at V and 7 bases at J, with 12 bases in the middle. There are 13 residues in the CDR3. From germline, CDR1 is SNHLY and CDR2 FYNNEI. The CDR3 protein is CASSDFWDWTQYF. CDR3 nucleotide sequence: TGTGCCAGCAGTGATTTTTGGGACTGGACCCAGTACTTC.

The rearrangement links TRBV12-3 or TRBV12-4 to TRBJ2-7; TRBD2 might be the D (6 bases). The CDR3 is made up of 12 amino acids. V lost 8 bases, J lost 3 bases, and 11 bases lay in between. In DNA, the CDR3 is TGTGCCAGCGGAGGAGGGAGCTACGAGCAGTACTTC. It is translated as CASGGGSYEQYF.

The chain recombines TRBV11-2 with TRBJ2-2, with a weak D call TRBD1 (6 bases). The CDR3 has 16 amino acids. CDR1 SGHAT and CDR2 FQNNGV come from the germline V gene. V lost 1 base, J lost 5 bases, and 14 bases lay in between. The CDR3 is CASSLGLRGGTGELFF. In nucleotides, the CDR3 is TGTGCCAGCAGCTTAGGTCTCCGAGGGGGTACCGGGGAGCTGTTTTTT.

The chain couples TRBV2 to TRBJ2-7; D might be TRBD1 (6 bases). The CDR3 is 14 residues long. The V gene lost 7 bases and the J gene lost 0 bases, with 13 bases spanning the gap. Per germline, CDR1 SNHLY and CDR2 FYNNEI. This CDR3 is CASISDSSSYEQYF. The CDR3 DNA reads TGTGCCAGCATTTCGGACAGTTCCTCCTACGAGCAGTACTTC. The entire variable domain, with the rest obtained from reference TRBV2 and TRBJ2-7, is as follows: EPEVTQTPSHQVTQMGQEVILRCVPISNHLYFYWYRQILGQKVEFLVSFYNNEISEKSEIFDDQFSVERPDGSNFTLKIRSTKLEDSAMYFCASISDSSSYEQYFGPGTRLTVT.

This clone showed up just a few times. The V gene is TRBV5-6, the J gene TRBJ1-6; D might be TRBD1 (5 bases). Per germline, CDR1 SGHDT and CDR2 YYEEEE. The ends were cut back, 4 bases at V and 13 bases at J, with 21 bases in the middle. The CDR3 is made up of 15 amino acids. The CDR3: CASSKIGHDGRPLHF. The CDR3 DNA reads TGTGCCAGCAGCAAAATTGGACACGATGGTCGGCCCCTCCACTTT.

The chain is built from TRBV5-4 and TRBJ2-7, with D possibly being TRBD1 (6 bases). CDR1 is SGHNT, CDR2 YYREEE, per germline (reference sequence). Trimming took 1 base from V and 5 from J, leaving 10 bases between them. This CDR3 has 13 residues. CDR3: CASSLPGVNEQYF. CDR3 bases: TGTGCCAGCAGCTTGCCAGGGGTAAACGAGCAGTACTTC.

This CDR3 is CASSWGPGADTEAFF. CDR3 in DNA: TGTGCCAGCAGCTGGGGGCCAGGGGCCGACACTGAAGCTTTCTTT. This chain joins TRBV7-2 and TRBJ1-1; TRBD1 might be the D (6 bases). V was pared by 4 bases and J by 3 bases, with 15 bases between. CDR1 and CDR2 from the germline V gene are SGHTA and FQGNSA. The CDR3 is 15 amino acids.

This clone was counted once. This sequence joins TRBV5-6 and TRBJ1-6; D gene ambiguous. Trimming stripped 3 bases from V and 0 bases from J, with 13 bases between. This CDR3 spans 17 amino acids. Germline CDR1 reads SGHDT; CDR2 reads YYEEEE. DNA of the CDR3: TGTGCCAGCAGCTCCCGGTCAAGAACCTCCTATAATTCACCCCTCCACTTT. Residues: CASSSRSRTSYNSPLHF. Variable domain in full (rest from reference TRBV5-6 and TRBJ1-6): DAGVTQSPTHLIKTRGQQVTLRCSPKSGHDTVSWYQQALGQGPQFIFQYYEEEERQRGNFPDRFSGHQFPNYSSELNVNALLLGDSALYLCASSSRSRTSYNSPLHFGNGTRLTVT.

The rearrangement joins TRBV6-1 to TRBJ1-1, with D hard to call. Germline CDR1 reads MNHNS; CDR2 reads SASEGT. Trimming removed 1 base from V and 2 bases from J, with 8 bases in between. This CDR3 has 14 amino acids. CDR3 bases: TGTGCCAGCAGTGAAGATAGCGAAAACACTGAAGCTTTCTTT. Its protein product is CASSEDSENTEAFF.

This rearrangement joins TRBV7-2 to TRBJ2-7, with 8 nucleotides matching TRBD1. The CDR3 consists of 13 residues. The ends lost 5 bases at V and 3 bases at J; junction bases unmatched: 3. Germline-derived CDR1 and CDR2 are SGHTA and FQGNSA. The CDR3 reads CASSTGTGYEQYF. For the CDR3, the DNA is TGTGCCAGCAGCACAGGGACAGGCTACGAGCAGTACTTC.

This sequence joins TRBV18 and TRBJ1-1, with D maybe TRBD1 (5 bases). This CDR3 contains 14 residues. V was shortened by 2 bases and J by 1 base, with 8 bases between the two germline ends. Germline V gene data show CDR1 as KGHSH and CDR2 as LQKENI. This CDR3 is CASSPIRENTEAFF. DNA for the CDR3: TGTGCCAGCTCACCAATCAGGGAGAACACTGAAGCTTTCTTT.

This clone was seen just once. This sequence joins TRBV6-2 or TRBV6-3 and TRBJ2-5, with D possibly being TRBD1 (6 bases). The CDR3 loop spans 14 amino acids. Looked up from germline, CDR1 is MNHEY and CDR2 is SVGEGT. V lost 5 bases, J lost 4 bases, and 14 bases lay in between. In nucleotides, the CDR3 is TGTGCCAGCAGTCTACTACTAGGGGGAGAGACCCAGTACTTC. Protein sequence: CASSLLLGGETQYF.

The chain recombines TRBV18 with TRBJ2-3; 11 bases match TRBD2. Germline CDR1 is KGHSH and CDR2 is LQKENI. With 3 bases clipped from V and 2 bases from J, the junction kept 10 bases outside the gene matches. The CDR3 spans 18 residues. The chain's CDR3 is CASSPRASGGINTDTQYF. The DNA of the CDR3 is TGTGCCAGCTCACCGAGGGCTAGCGGGGGGATCAACACAGATACGCAGTATTTT.

The rearrangement joins TRBV29-1 to TRBJ2-6; tentative D call: TRBD2 (5 bases). Trimming left V 6 bases short and J 9 bases short, with 9 bases between. Germline values: CDR1 SQVTM, CDR2 ANQGSEA. This CDR3 spans 11 amino acids. CDR3 nucleotides: TGCAGCGTCCCTGAGGGCAACGTCCTGACTTTC. Its translation is CSVPEGNVLTF.

The J gene is TRBJ2-7, the V gene TRBV3-1 (or the pseudogene TRBV3-2), with TRBD1 identical over 10 bases. With V trimmed by 3 bases and J by 0 bases, 11 bases remained unmatched. Germline-derived CDR1 and CDR2 are LGHDT and YNNKEL (reference sequence). The CDR3 runs 18 residues. In nucleotides, the CDR3 is TGTGCCAGCAGCCACTGTCTACCGGGACAGGGGTCCTCCTACGAGCAGTACTTC. Its translation: CASSHCLPGQGSSYEQYF.

The chain combines TRBV5-1 with TRBJ2-3; 9 nucleotides agree with TRBD1. The J segment lost 2 bases and the V segment lost 0 bases, leaving 4 bases of the junction unmatched. The length of the CDR3 is 16 residues. Germline CDR1 reads SGHRS; CDR2 reads YFSETQ. The CDR3 sequence: CASSLAGTGITDTQYF. As DNA, the CDR3 is TGCGCCAGCAGCTTGGCGGGGACAGGGATCACAGATACGCAGTATTTT.

In this sample, this clone turned up a few times. The V call is TRBV7-2, the J call TRBJ1-2; D is perhaps TRBD1 (5 bases). Germline V CDR1 and CDR2: SGHTA, FQGNSA. The V end lost 1 base, the J end lost 4 bases, and 13 bases lay between the germline ends. There are 15 residues in the CDR3. In DNA form, the CDR3 reads TGTGCCAGCAGCTTAGGGCGTGGGGGGATCTATGGCTACACCTTC. This codes for CASSLGRGGIYGYTF.

The chain is built from TRBV11-2 and TRBJ2-7; D ambiguous. This CDR3 has 14 residues. The germline gives CDR1 SGHAT, CDR2 FQNNGV. The V end was cut by 1 base, the J end by 1 base, with 8 bases between. DNA of the CDR3: TGTGCCAGCAGCTTAGCGGTCAATTCCTACGAGCAGTACTTC. Protein: CASSLAVNSYEQYF. Full variable domain (rest looked up from reference TRBV11-2 and TRBJ2-7): EAGVAQSPRYKIIEKRQSVAFWCNPISGHATLYWYQQILGQGPKLLIQFQNNGVVDDSQLPKDRFSAERLKGVDSTLKIQPAKLEDSAVYLCASSLAVNSYEQYFGPGTRLTVT.

The chain uses TRBV6-2 or TRBV6-3 and TRBJ2-7, with D uncertain. V was cut by 5 bases and J by 3 bases, with 8 bases left in between. The CDR3 contains 12 residues. CDR1 is MNHEY and CDR2 is SVGEGT in the germline V gene. CDR3: CASSQDFYEQYF. The CDR3 DNA reads TGTGCCAGCAGTCAGGATTTCTACGAGCAGTACTTC.

This clone occurred once. V and J are TRBV7-8 and TRBJ2-3, with 7 nucleotides matching TRBD2. CDR1 and CDR2 (germline): SGHVS, FQNEAQ. The CDR3 covers 13 residues. V shed 5 bases and J 9 bases; nucleotides not matched to a gene: 8. CDR3 region: CASSPGDYRTQYF. CDR3 coding DNA: TGTGCCAGCAGCCCGGGGGACTACCGAACGCAGTATTTT.

This chain connects TRBV5-4 to TRBJ2-3; TRBD1 might be the D (7 bases). The CDR3 extends over 17 amino acids. CDR1 and CDR2 (germline): SGHNT, YYREEE (reference sequence). V was cut by 4 bases and J by 1 base, with 19 bases left in between. Here the CDR3 reads CASSRGGTASGTDTQYF. The CDR3 nucleotides are TGTGCCAGCAGCCGCGGAGGGACAGCGTCTGGCACAGATACGCAGTATTTT. Using reference TRBV5-4 and TRBJ2-3 for the parts outside the CDR3, the full variable domain is ETGVTQSPTHLIKTRGQQVTLRCSSQSGHNTVSWYQQALGQGPQFIFQYYREEENGRGNFPPRFSGLQFPNYSSELNVNALELDDSALYLCASSRGGTASGTDTQYFGPGTRLTVL.

This clone was picked up one time. The chain employs TRBV2 and TRBJ1-1, with D uncertain. Germline V gene sequence: CDR1 SNHLY, CDR2 FYNNEI. This CDR3 has 16 residues. With 2 bases removed from V and 1 base from J, the gap between germline ends came to 14 bases. CDR3 sequence: CASSEMGVGANTEAFF. The CDR3 nucleotides are TGTGCCAGCAGTGAAATGGGTGTGGGAGCGAACACTGAAGCTTTCTTT.